Following are 13 T cell receptor beta chains from one sample sequenced in a study of molecular identifiers for immune sequencing clone quantification. TCRdb reprocessed the PCR reads via MiXCR and lists one record per CDR3 protein. The sample consists of about 54,000 distinct CDR3 sequences, roughly 24% of them appearing once. Material for sequencing was naive CD8+ T cells from blood, with Jurkat cell RNA spiked in. Noted subset: FACS-sorted CD8+CD4-CCR7+CD45RA+ naive T cells. These receptors came from a human donor in good health. Some libraries in this study had Jurkat cell RNA spiked in.

Notes on this clonotype: The CDR3 does not close with the conserved phenylalanine or tryptophan, likely indicating a read error. This sequence joins TRBV29-1 and TRBJ2-6; D remains ambiguous. Germline CDR1 SQVTM, CDR2 ANQGSEA. This CDR3 has 17 amino acids. With 0 bases removed from V and 0 bases from J, the gap between germline ends came to 12 bases. The CDR3 is CSVEDPGGNSGANVLTL. Written as DNA, the CDR3 is TGCAGCGTTGAAGATCCGGGTGGAAACTCTGGGGCCAACGTCCTGACTCTC.

In its sample, this clonotype was seen many times. V and J are TRBV30 and TRBJ2-7, with 11 bases lining up with TRBD1. Germline V gene sequence: CDR1 GTSNPN, CDR2 SVGIG (reference sequence). V shed 2 bases and J 5 bases; nucleotides not matched to a gene: 5. CDR3 length: 14 amino acids. For the CDR3, the DNA is TGTGCCTGGAGTCCGGGACAGGGGGGCGACGAGCAGTACTTC. Its protein product is CAWSPGQGGDEQYF.

This clonotype was observed many times. V usage is TRBV6-5 and J usage is TRBJ2-1; the D is unclear. This CDR3 has 14 residues. The germline V and J ends were trimmed by 2 bases and 2 bases, with 7 bases remaining between them. Germline values: CDR1 MNHEY, CDR2 SVGAGI. The CDR3 is CASSYGSTYNEQFF. Here the CDR3 DNA reads TGTGCCAGCAGTTACGGTTCCACCTACAATGAGCAGTTCTTC.

Regarding this clonotype: This may stem from a read error, because a much larger clone lies one nucleotide away. As the CDR3 is not closed by the conserved phenylalanine or tryptophan, this likely results from a read error. This chain links TRBV19 with TRBJ2-7; D possibly corresponds to TRBD1 (5 bases). CDR1 and CDR2 (germline): LNHDA, SQIVND (reference sequence). The CDR3 totals 15 residues. V lost 2 bases and J lost 3, with 14 bases in between. CDR3 region: CASSIRQSLVYEQYL. DNA for the CDR3: TGTGCCAGTAGTATAAGACAGTCCTTGGTCTACGAGCAGTACCTC.

The sample holds a few counts of this clonotype. The rearrangement joins TRBV4-2 to TRBJ2-1, with TRBD1 as a possible D gene (5 bases). In germline, CDR1 is LGHNA, CDR2 YNFKEQ. V lost 0 bases to trimming and J lost 0 bases, with 6 bases between them. CDR3 length equals 15 residues. CDR3 nucleotides: TGTGCCAGCAGCCAAGACAGGGTCTCCTACAATGAGCAGTTCTTC. This gives the protein CASSQDRVSYNEQFF.

This clonotype was found once. The missing conserved phenylalanine or tryptophan at the end of this CDR3 makes a read error likely. This chain joins TRBV20-1 and TRBJ1-5, with D perhaps TRBD1 (6 bases). Germline V CDR1 and CDR2: DFQATT, SNEGSKA (reference sequence). The CDR3 has 14 residues. The CDR3 is CSARGLQGNQRQHV. The CDR3 coding sequence is TGCAGTGCTAGAGGCCTCCAGGGGAATCAGCGCCAGCATGTT.

This clonotype was detected ten times or more. The V call is TRBV7-9, the J call TRBJ2-1; 10 nucleotides match TRBD2. Germline loops: CDR1 SEHNR, CDR2 FQNEAQ (reference sequence). This CDR3 has 16 residues. The V segment lost 1 base and the J segment 6 bases; nucleotides outside the gene matches: 6. CDR3 amino acids: CASSLGLAGGGNEQFF. As DNA, the CDR3 is TGTGCCAGCAGCTTAGGTTTAGCGGGAGGAGGCAATGAGCAGTTCTTC.

The chain employs TRBV2 and TRBJ2-3; D uncertain. This CDR3 has 12 amino acids. CDR1 is SNHLY, CDR2 FYNNEI, per germline. Deletions cut 7 bases from V and 3 bases from J, with 8 bases between. For the CDR3, the DNA is TGTGCCAGCATTGGCAGTACAGATACGCAGTATTTT. Its translation: CASIGSTDTQYF.

This clonotype was seen a few times. This chain links TRBV7-9 with TRBJ1-5; D is perhaps TRBD1 (5 bases). Germline values: CDR1 SEHNR, CDR2 FQNEAQ (reference sequence). The CDR3 is 13 residues long. V was trimmed by 6 bases and J by 5 bases, leaving 11 bases between them. The CDR3 region has the DNA TGTGCCAGCAGTTCGGTGGGGGATCAGCCCCAGCATTTT. It yields the protein CASSSVGDQPQHF.

This clonotype was detected only a few times. The chain has TRBV5-1 and TRBJ2-2; 9 nucleotides line up with TRBD2. In germline, CDR1 is SGHRS, CDR2 YFSETQ. The CDR3 runs 15 residues. The trim removed 1 base at V and 3 bases at J, leaving 1 base unmatched. The CDR3 spells CASSLPSGDTGELFF. CDR3 nucleotide sequence: TGCGCCAGCAGCTTGCCTAGCGGGGACACCGGGGAGCTGTTTTTT.

Concerning this clonotype itself: This could be a read error, since a much larger clone is one nucleotide away. The chain combines TRBV7-2 with TRBJ2-5, with 14 bases fitting TRBD2. Germline CDR1 SGHTA, CDR2 FQGNSA. The CDR3 is 16 residues long. V lost 5 bases and J lost 5; bases outside the gene matches: 7. As DNA, the CDR3 is TGTGCCAGCAGCCCGATGACTAGCGGGAGGGCGGAGACCCAGTACTTC. This translates into CASSPMTSGRAETQYF.

This clonotype was seen ten or more times. This chain joins TRBV4-3 and TRBJ1-2, with 9 bases matching TRBD1. The germline V gene encodes CDR1 LGHNA and CDR2 YSLEER. Germline trimming cut 1 base from V and 4 bases from J; bases unmatched to any gene: 7. The CDR3 length is 16 residues. Here the CDR3 DNA reads TGCGCCAGCAGCCAAGGCGGAGACAGGGGGATCTATGGCTACACCTTC. Protein product: CASSQGGDRGIYGYTF.

As regards this clonotype: It may be a read error: a sequence one base away is much more abundant. J is TRBJ2-2 and V is TRBV6-5, with 7 positions matching TRBD1. This CDR3 region has 16 residues. In germline, CDR1 is MNHEY, CDR2 SVGAGI. The CDR3 nucleotides read TGTGCCAGCAGTTACTTCGACAGGGAGAACGCCGGGGAGCTGTTTTTT. It encodes CASSYFDRENAGELFF.